The present T cell receptor (beta chain) was sequenced within a study of T-cell reconstitution after alpha-beta-depleted transplantation in children. Study-level findings and limits: Elevated TCRbeta diversity at day 60 was traced, in some patients, to surviving recipient T cells and thymic progenitors. It was reported that alpha-beta T cells came from several hundred expanded graft clones (about two months after transplant). Newly generated T cells supplied most T-cell counts and diversity one year post-transplant.

The CDR3 is 15 amino acids. V was cut by 1 base and J by 8 bases, with 15 bases left in between. CDR1 SGHTA and CDR2 FQGNSA come from the germline V gene. Molecular barcoding with unique molecular identifiers was used for the TCRbeta library. Each CDR3 protein gets one entry after TCRdb re-called the PCR reads with MiXCR. This sample has more than 400,000 distinct CDR3 sequences; more than 9.5% occur once, and the top ten carry 12% to 15%. Note on this clonotype: The antigen remains unidentified.

Here the sequenced sample was PBMCs, mostly from graft donor cells, taken 180 days after TCRalphabeta/CD19-depleted stem cell transplant. The chain is built from TRBV7-2 and TRBJ2-1, with a possible D match to TRBD1 (6 bases). This receptor was obtained from a female patient aged 2-9 years who had a stem cell transplant for aplastic anemia, so the T cells may come from the graft donor. The CDR3 sequence is CASSLGTGRVDEQFF. In DNA form, the CDR3 reads TGTGCCAGCAGCTTAGGCACAGGGCGGGTCGATGAGCAGTTCTTC.